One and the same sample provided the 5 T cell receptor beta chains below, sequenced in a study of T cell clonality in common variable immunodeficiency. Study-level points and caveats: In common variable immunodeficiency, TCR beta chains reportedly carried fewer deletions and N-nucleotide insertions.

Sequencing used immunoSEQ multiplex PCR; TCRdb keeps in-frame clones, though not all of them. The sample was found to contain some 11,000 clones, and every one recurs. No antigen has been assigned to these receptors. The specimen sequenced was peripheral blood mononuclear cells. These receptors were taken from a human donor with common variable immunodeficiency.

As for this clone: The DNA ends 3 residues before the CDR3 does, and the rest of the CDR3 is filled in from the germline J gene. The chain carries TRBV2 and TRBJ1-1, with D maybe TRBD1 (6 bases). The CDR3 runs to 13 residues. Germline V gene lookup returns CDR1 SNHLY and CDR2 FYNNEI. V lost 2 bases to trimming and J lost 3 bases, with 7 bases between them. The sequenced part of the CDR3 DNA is TGTGCCAGCAGTGAACAGGGGCACACTGAA. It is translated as CASSEQGHTE. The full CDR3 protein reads CASSEQGHTEAFF.

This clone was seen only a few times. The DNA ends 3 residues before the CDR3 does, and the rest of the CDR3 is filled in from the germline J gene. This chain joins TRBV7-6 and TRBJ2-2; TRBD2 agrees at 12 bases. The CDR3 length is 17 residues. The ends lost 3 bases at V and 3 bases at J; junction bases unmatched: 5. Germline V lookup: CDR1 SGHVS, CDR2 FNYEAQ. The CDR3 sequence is CASSFGLAGLYTGELFF. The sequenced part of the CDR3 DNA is TGTGCCAGCAGCTTCGGACTAGCGGGACTCTACACCGGGGAG.

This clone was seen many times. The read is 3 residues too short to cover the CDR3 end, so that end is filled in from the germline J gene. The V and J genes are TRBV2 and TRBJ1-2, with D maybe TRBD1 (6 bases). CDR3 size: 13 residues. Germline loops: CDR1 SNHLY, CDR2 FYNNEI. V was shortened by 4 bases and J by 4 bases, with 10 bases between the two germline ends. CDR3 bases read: TGTGCCAGCAGTGGGGGCAGGGGCTATGGC. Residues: CASSGGRGYG. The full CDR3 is CASSGGRGYGYTF. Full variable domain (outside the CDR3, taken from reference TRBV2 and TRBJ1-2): EPEVTQTPSHQVTQMGQEVILRCVPISNHLYFYWYRQILGQKVEFLVSFYNNEISEKSEIFDDQFSVERPDGSNFTLKIRSTKLEDSAMYFCASSGGRGYGYTFGSGTRLTVV.

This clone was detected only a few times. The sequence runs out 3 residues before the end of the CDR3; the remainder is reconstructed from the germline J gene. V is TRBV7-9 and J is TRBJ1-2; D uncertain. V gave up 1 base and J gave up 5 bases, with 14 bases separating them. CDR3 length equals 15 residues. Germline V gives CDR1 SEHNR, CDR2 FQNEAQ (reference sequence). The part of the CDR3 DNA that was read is TGTGCCAGCAGCTTAGGCCCGGCAGGCTCATATGGC. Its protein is CASSLGPAGSYG. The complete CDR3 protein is CASSLGPAGSYGYTF.

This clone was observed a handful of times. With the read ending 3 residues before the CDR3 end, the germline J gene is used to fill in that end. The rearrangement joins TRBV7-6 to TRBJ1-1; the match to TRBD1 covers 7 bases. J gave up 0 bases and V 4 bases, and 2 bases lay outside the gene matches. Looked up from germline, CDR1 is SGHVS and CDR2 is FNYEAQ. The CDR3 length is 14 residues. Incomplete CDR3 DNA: TGTGCCAGCAGCTCCGGACAGGTGAACACTGAA. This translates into CASSSGQVNTE. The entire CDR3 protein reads CASSSGQVNTEAFF.